What follows are 4 T cell receptor beta chains derived from one specimen sequenced in a study of post-analysis software for immune sequencing data. Their cognate antigens are unknown. General study findings and limits: The five TRBV segments detected at higher frequency in patients than in controls included TRBV5-6, TRBV5-1 and TRBV20-1.

Unique molecular identifiers were carried by the TCR beta cDNA libraries. TCRdb re-called the PCR reads through MiXCR, storing one row per CDR3 protein. Of about 540,000 distinct CDR3 sequences in the sample, around 36% are singletons; the top ten hold approximately 5.4%. The specimen was blood. The receptors were gathered from a girl aged 2-17 years with multiple sclerosis.

This clonotype was recorded a few times. The chain couples TRBV20-1 to TRBJ1-2; D is ambiguous. V gave up 1 base and J gave up 2 bases, with 5 bases separating them. Germline V gene data show CDR1 as DFQATT and CDR2 as SNEGSKA (reference sequence). The CDR3 loop spans 12 amino acids. This CDR3 reads CSARVRNYGYTF. CDR3 nucleotide sequence: TGCAGTGCTAGAGTACGGAACTATGGCTACACCTTC.

This clonotype has a handful of counts. The genes are TRBV10-2 and TRBJ2-7, with D perhaps matching TRBD1 (6 bases). The DNA end is more similar to TRBJ2-5, so the J call may be wrong. Germline CDR1 WSHSY, CDR2 SAAADI. The CDR3 extends over 14 amino acids. The CDR3 region is CASVGQQGDGTQYF. CDR3 DNA sequence: TGCGCCAGCGTTGGACAACAGGGTGACGGGACCCAGTACTTC.

This chain connects TRBV7-9 to TRBJ2-7; 8 bases agree with TRBD2. Trimming cost V 2 bases and J 2 bases; bases outside gene matches: 8. CDR3 size: 16 residues. CDR1 and CDR2 (germline): SEHNR, FQNEAQ (reference sequence). The CDR3 DNA reads as TGTGCCAGCAGCTTAACGGGGGGGAGGCCCCCCTACGAGCAGTACTTC. Translation: CASSLTGGRPPYEQYF.

There are a few counts of this clonotype. The rearrangement links TRBV29-1 to TRBJ1-4; maybe TRBD1 (6 bases). V shed 5 bases and J shed 5 bases, with 9 bases lying between them. The CDR3 is 12 amino acids. The germline CDR1 and CDR2 sequences are SQVTM and ANQGSEA. The CDR3 loop is CSVRTANEKLFF. Here the CDR3 DNA reads TGCAGCGTTCGGACAGCCAATGAAAAACTGTTTTTT.